This TCR beta chain was sequenced during a study of CD8 T cells in Susac syndrome. Through negative isolation, CD4+ and CD8+ T cells were obtained, while TEMRA cells were enriched using FACS. Reverse transcription used about 0.5 to 1 ug RNA and random hexamers. Via MiXCR, TCRdb re-called the immunoSEQ multiplex PCR reads, giving one row per CDR3 protein. The repertoire has 150,000 to 200,000 distinct CDR3 sequences, roughly 91% of them found once; the top ten carry over 0.075%. V lost 3 bases, J lost 1 base, and 5 bases stayed unmatched. CDR3 length equals 16 residues. The receptor was derived from a human donor with Susac syndrome. The chain combines TRBV12-3 or TRBV12-4 with TRBJ2-3, with 9 bases identical to TRBD1. What was sequenced was CD4+ T cells from PBMCs. The CDR3 coding sequence is TGTGCCAGCAGTTTGAGCTGGGACAGGGGCACAGATACGCAGTATTTT. Translating it yields CASSLSWDRGTDTQYF.